The present T cell receptor (beta chain) was sequenced within a study of monozygotic twins with inflammatory bowel disease. Eight cDNA synthesis reactions were run for every sample. After re-calling the 5' RACE reads, TCRdb lists one entry per CDR3 protein, DNA absent. Its clone listing holds more than 350,000 distinct CDR3 sequences. The sequence came from a human donor with ulcerative colitis or Crohn's disease, or a healthy co-twin of an affected twin (not recorded which). Sample: blood.

CDR3 amino acids: CASSLRGVNTEAFF. The chain joins TRBV5-6 to TRBJ1-1; no DNA is available, so the TRBD1 call from TCRdb remains unchecked. The length of the CDR3 is 14 residues. Germline V gene lookup returns CDR1 SGHDT and CDR2 YYEEEE. Together with reference TRBV5-6 and TRBJ1-1, the CDR3 gives the full variable domain: DAGVTQSPTHLIKTRGQQVTLRCSPKSGHDTVSWYQQALGQGPQFIFQYYEEEERQRGNFPDRFSGHQFPNYSSELNVNALLLGDSALYLCASSLRGVNTEAFFGQGTRLTVV.